The 11 T cell receptor beta chains reported below all come from one sample, sequenced in a study of cytomegalovirus exposure and HLA in healthy donors. 13 Jbeta primers and 60 Vbeta primers were used for the PCR. Using immunoSEQ multiplex PCR, the repertoire was profiled, and TCRdb retains in-frame clones only, with some absent. The profile shows about 150,000 clones, 75% to 90% of them singletons. The sample comprised PBMCs. The source is a woman aged 18-35 years in good health and CMV-seronegative.

The genes are TRBV19 and TRBJ2-7; 8 bases are a match to TRBD1. V lost 5 bases to trimming and J lost 3 bases; unmatched junction nucleotides: 9. Germline loops: CDR1 LNHDA, CDR2 SQIVND (reference sequence). This CDR3 spans 15 amino acids. CDR3: CASSSGQGYLYEQYF. For the CDR3, the DNA is TGTGCCAGTAGTTCCGGACAGGGTTACCTCTACGAGCAGTACTTC.

CDR3 residues: CASSLLGQENYEQYF. The CDR3 bases are TGTGCCAGCAGTTTATTAGGACAGGAAAACTACGAGCAGTACTTC. J is TRBJ2-7 and V is TRBV28; 7 bases line up with TRBD1. Trimming cost V 1 base and J 3 bases; bases outside gene matches: 6. The CDR3 covers 15 residues. Looked up from germline, CDR1 is MDHEN and CDR2 is SYDVKM.

CDR3 residues: CASSIRTSHYEQYF. The CDR3 DNA reads as TGTGCCAGCAGTATCCGGACATCCCACTACGAGCAGTACTTC. The chain carries TRBV28 and TRBJ2-7; D is perhaps TRBD1 (5 bases). The V gene's germline CDR1 is MDHEN and CDR2 SYDVKM. V lost 5 bases to trimming and J lost 3 bases, with 14 bases between them. CDR3 length: 14 residues.

This chain uses TRBV13 with TRBJ1-1; a possible D gene is TRBD1 (5 bases). Between the trimmed V and J ends, which lost 1 base and 1 base, there was a span of 13 bases. CDR3 length equals 16 residues. The germline CDR1 and CDR2 sequences are PRHDT and FYEKMQ (reference sequence). The CDR3 is CASSLVRGGWNTEAFF. CDR3 in DNA: TGTGCCAGCAGCTTAGTTCGCGGGGGTTGGAACACTGAAGCTTTCTTT.

V is TRBV6-4 and J is TRBJ2-3; D gene ambiguous. V was clipped by 4 bases and J by 0 bases, with 11 bases between them. Germline V CDR1 and CDR2: MRHNA, SNTAGT. The length of the CDR3 is 15 residues. The CDR3 DNA reads as TGTGCCAGCAGTGCACAGCCCAGTAGCACAGATACGCAGTATTTT. This encodes CASSAQPSSTDTQYF.

This chain uses TRBV27 with TRBJ2-7; 9 nucleotides align to TRBD1. Germline lookup yields CDR1 MNHEY and CDR2 SMNVEV (reference sequence). The CDR3 covers 12 residues. Losses at the gene ends were 8 bases for V and 6 bases for J; bases not matched to a gene: 5. The CDR3, as DNA: TGTGCCAGCGGGACAGGGTACGCCGAGCAGTACTTC. Translated: CASGTGYAEQYF.

The chain uses TRBV14 and TRBJ2-1; D is possibly TRBD2 (5 bases). This CDR3 contains 16 residues. The V and J ends lost 4 bases and 3 bases respectively, with 16 bases between them. Germline CDR1 reads SGHDN; CDR2 reads FVKESK. CDR3 loop: CASSPPTRAGYNEQFF. In DNA form, the CDR3 reads TGTGCCAGCAGCCCCCCCACGAGGGCGGGCTACAATGAGCAGTTCTTC.

This chain connects TRBV6-1 to TRBJ2-7; possible D gene TRBD1, 5 bases. The ends were cut back, 0 bases at V and 3 bases at J, with 9 bases in the middle. The CDR3 is made up of 14 amino acids. Looked up from germline, CDR1 is MNHNS and CDR2 is SASEGT. CDR3 sequence (DNA): TGTGCCAGCAGTGAAGCCAGGGCAGGCTACGAGCAGTACTTC. Its translation: CASSEARAGYEQYF.

This chain uses TRBV28 with TRBJ1-6, with 7 positions matching TRBD1. In germline, CDR1 is MDHEN, CDR2 SYDVKM. This CDR3 is built from 15 residues. V shed 2 bases and J 9 bases; nucleotides not matched to a gene: 7. Here the CDR3 DNA reads TGTGCCAGCAGTTTAACCCAGGACAGGAGTTCACCCCTCCACTTT. Translating it yields CASSLTQDRSSPLHF.

The J gene is TRBJ2-2, the V gene TRBV2, with D perhaps matching TRBD1 (5 bases). CDR3 length: 16 residues. From germline, CDR1 is SNHLY and CDR2 FYNNEI. Between the trimmed V and J ends, which lost 4 bases and 1 base, there was a span of 13 bases. CDR3 sequence (DNA): TGTGCCAGCAGTGTCAGCCGCAGGGAGAACACCGGGGAGCTGTTTTTT. The encoded protein is CASSVSRRENTGELFF.

The chain uses TRBV6-5 and TRBJ2-5, with a possible D match to TRBD1 (6 bases). CDR3 length equals 15 residues. The V end was cut by 0 bases, the J end by 5 bases, with 13 bases between. CDR1 is MNHEY, CDR2 SVGAGI, per germline. CDR3 nucleotides: TGTGCCAGCAGTTACTCGCAGGGGAAGAGGGAGACCCAGTACTTC. This translates into CASSYSQGKRETQYF.